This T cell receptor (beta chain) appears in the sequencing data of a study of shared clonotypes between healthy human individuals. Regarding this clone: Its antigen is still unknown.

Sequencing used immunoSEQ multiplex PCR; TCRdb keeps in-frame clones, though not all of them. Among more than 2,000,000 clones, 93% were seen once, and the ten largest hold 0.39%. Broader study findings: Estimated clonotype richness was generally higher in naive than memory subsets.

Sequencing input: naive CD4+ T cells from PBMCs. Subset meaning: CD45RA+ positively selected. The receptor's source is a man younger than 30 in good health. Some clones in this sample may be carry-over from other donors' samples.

The CDR3 DNA reads as TGTGCCAGCAGCCCAATAGGACAGGGCGTCTATGGCTACACCTTC. Amino acids: CASSPIGQGVYGYTF. The chain joins TRBV9 to TRBJ1-2, with 8 bases that match TRBD1. CDR3 length equals 15 residues. Losses at the gene ends were 4 bases for V and 4 bases for J; bases not matched to a gene: 9. Germline assignment: CDR1 SGDLS and CDR2 YYNGEE.